The 26 T cell receptor beta chains listed next were all sequenced from one sample in a study of cytomegalovirus exposure and HLA in healthy donors. 13 Jbeta primers and 60 Vbeta primers were used for the PCR. Some clones are missing from TCRdb's copy, which holds only in-frame ones; the method was immunoSEQ multiplex PCR. Here the sample spans 100,000 to 150,000 clones, 60% to 80% being singletons. The sample comprised PBMCs. The receptor set was obtained from a man aged 25-45 years in good health and CMV-seronegative.

This clone was seen only a few times. The chain employs TRBV9 and TRBJ2-3; the D is unclear. V was cut by 2 bases and J by 4 bases, with 8 bases left in between. The CDR3 is made up of 13 amino acids. Germline CDR1 reads SGDLS; CDR2 reads YYNGEE. CDR3 sequence reads: CASSVARADTQYF. Written as DNA, the CDR3 is TGTGCCAGCAGCGTGGCCCGTGCAGATACGCAGTATTTT.

The chain joins TRBV6-1 to TRBJ2-2; D uncertain. Between the trimmed V and J ends, which lost 7 bases and 0 bases, there was a span of 9 bases. Germline V gene sequence: CDR1 MNHNS, CDR2 SASEGT. The CDR3 runs to 14 residues. DNA of the CDR3: TGTGCCAGCACAGGCTCTGCGAACACCGGGGAGCTGTTTTTT. Its protein is CASTGSANTGELFF.

The chain uses TRBV5-1 and TRBJ2-7, with D perhaps matching TRBD2 (6 bases). V was cut by 2 bases and J by 3 bases, with 15 bases left in between. Germline values: CDR1 SGHRS, CDR2 YFSETQ. This CDR3 has 15 amino acids. The CDR3 loop reads CASSFTRVGGYEQYF. The CDR3 nucleotides are TGCGCCAGCAGCTTTACCAGGGTGGGGGGCTACGAGCAGTACTTC.

The chain couples TRBV28 to TRBJ1-1, with TRBD1 matching over 7 bases. The germline CDR1 and CDR2 sequences are MDHEN and SYDVKM. The CDR3 length is 14 residues. The V and J ends lost 6 bases and 0 bases, in that order; junction bases with no gene match: 4. The CDR3 loop is CASSPGQLNTEAFF. CDR3 DNA sequence: TGTGCCAGCAGCCCGGGACAGTTGAACACTGAAGCTTTCTTT. Looking up the rest from reference TRBV28 and TRBJ1-1 gives the full variable domain: DVKVTQSSRYLVKRTGEKVFLECVQDMDHENMFWYRQDPGLGLRLIYFSYDVKMKEKGDIPEGYSVSREKKERFSLILESASTNQTSMYLCASSPGQLNTEAFFGQGTRLTVV.

The chain links TRBV7-3 to TRBJ2-1, with D perhaps matching TRBD2 (6 bases). CDR1 and CDR2 from the germline V gene are SGHTA and FQGTGA. The CDR3 contains 15 residues. The ends were cut back, 5 bases at V and 6 bases at J, with 17 bases in the middle. The CDR3 nucleotides read TGTGCCAGCAGCCTTAGCGGTGAGCCCGTCAATGAGCAGTTCTTC. This sequence encodes CASSLSGEPVNEQFF. The variable domain in full, with the rest retrieved from reference TRBV7-3 and TRBJ2-1, is GAGVSQTPSNKVTEKGKYVELRCDPISGHTALYWYRQSLGQGPEFLIYFQGTGAADDSGLPNDRFFAVRPEGSVSTLKIQRTERGDSAVYLCASSLSGEPVNEQFFGPGTRLTVL.

The V gene is TRBV13, the J gene TRBJ1-1; 7 positions agree with TRBD1. Losses at the gene ends were 3 bases for V and 8 bases for J; bases not matched to a gene: 9. The germline V gene has CDR1 PRHDT and CDR2 FYEKMQ (reference sequence). This CDR3 is built from 14 residues. The CDR3 here is CASSFGRQGYEAFF. CDR3 DNA sequence: TGTGCCAGCAGCTTCGGTCGACAGGGTTACGAAGCTTTCTTT.

This chain joins TRBV7-7 and TRBJ2-5; 10 bases line up with TRBD2. The CDR3 is 17 residues long. The trim removed 4 bases at V and 3 bases at J, leaving 11 bases unmatched. Per the germline V gene, CDR1 is SSHAT and CDR2 is FNYEAQ (reference sequence). The CDR3 is CASSSLGLAPGEETQYF. DNA of the CDR3: TGTGCCAGCAGCTCCCTGGGACTAGCGCCCGGTGAAGAGACCCAGTACTTC. The full variable domain, in which reference TRBV7-7 and TRBJ2-5 provide the parts outside the CDR3, is GAGVSQSPRYKVTKRGQDVTLRCDPISSHATLYWYQQALGQGPEFLTYFNYEAQPDKSGLPSDRFSAERPEGSISTLTIQRTEQRDSAMYRCASSSLGLAPGEETQYFGPGTRLLVL.

Note on this clone: Sequence at one end of the junction differs from germline and may be a read error. The chain has TRBV11-2 and TRBJ1-5; D is ambiguous. The germline CDR1 and CDR2 sequences are SGHAT and FQNNGV. The CDR3 contains 13 residues. CDR3 residues: CANSSVSNQPQHF. DNA for the CDR3: TGTGCCAACAGCTCAGTTAGCAATCAGCCCCAGCATTTT.

The V and J genes are TRBV6-5 and TRBJ1-5; D might be TRBD1 (5 bases). CDR1 is MNHEY, CDR2 SVGAGI, per germline. Between the trimmed V and J ends, which lost 0 bases and 11 bases, there was a span of 20 bases. CDR3 size: 16 residues. CDR3 sequence (DNA): TGTGCCAGCAGTTACTCATGGGGGGACCCTTATGAGTCCCAGCATTTT. This codes for CASSYSWGDPYESQHF.

This clone was observed a few times. This chain connects TRBV28 to TRBJ1-2; D is ambiguous. Between the trimmed V and J ends, which lost 8 bases and 4 bases, there was a span of 8 bases. The CDR3 totals 11 residues. Germline assignment: CDR1 MDHEN and CDR2 SYDVKM. DNA of the CDR3: TGTGCCAGCCGAACCGGCTATGGCTACACCTTC. It codes for CASRTGYGYTF.

The gene calls are TRBV5-1 and TRBJ2-3; 10 bases map to TRBD2. The germline V gene encodes CDR1 SGHRS and CDR2 YFSETQ. This CDR3 is built from 15 residues. Unmatched junction bases numbered 7, after V lost 3 bases and J lost 6 bases. The CDR3 spells CASSSTTSGVDTQYF. CDR3 coding DNA: TGCGCCAGCAGCTCTACCACTAGCGGGGTCGATACGCAGTATTTT.

This rearrangement joins TRBV9 to TRBJ2-1; 7 bases align to TRBD2. Germline V gene data show CDR1 as SGDLS and CDR2 as YYNGEE. The V segment lost 4 bases and the J segment 0 bases; nucleotides outside the gene matches: 10. The CDR3 runs 17 residues. The CDR3 spells CASSSGSRDYSYNEQFF. In nucleotides, the CDR3 is TGTGCCAGCAGCTCCGGATCCCGGGACTACTCCTACAATGAGCAGTTCTTC.

This chain links TRBV4-1 with TRBJ1-1, with 7 bases identical to TRBD1. This CDR3 comprises 16 residues. The germline V gene has CDR1 MGHRA and CDR2 YSYEKL. The trim removed 1 base at V and 0 bases at J, leaving 5 bases unmatched. CDR3 bases: TGCGCCAGCAGCCAAGTCACCAGGGGGATGAACACTGAAGCTTTCTTT. Its protein product is CASSQVTRGMNTEAFF.

Written as DNA, the CDR3 is TGTGCCAGCAGTTTAAGACAGGGGGTGAACACTGAAGCTTTCTTT. Translation: CASSLRQGVNTEAFF. J is TRBJ1-1 and V is TRBV28; 9 bases match TRBD1. This CDR3 contains 15 residues. The V and J ends lost 2 bases and 0 bases, in that order; junction bases with no gene match: 1. Germline V gene data show CDR1 as MDHEN and CDR2 as SYDVKM. Complete variable domain (other parts from reference TRBV28 and TRBJ1-1): DVKVTQSSRYLVKRTGEKVFLECVQDMDHENMFWYRQDPGLGLRLIYFSYDVKMKEKGDIPEGYSVSREKKERFSLILESASTNQTSMYLCASSLRQGVNTEAFFGQGTRLTVV.

The V gene is TRBV19, the J gene TRBJ1-5; TRBD1 is a possible D gene (5 bases). The germline gives CDR1 LNHDA, CDR2 SQIVND (reference sequence). This CDR3 is 15 amino acids long. Trimming cost V 7 bases and J 1 base, with 14 bases left between them. The CDR3 bases are TGTGCCAGTATGGGGGGAAGCGGGAGCAATCAGCCCCAGCATTTT. Encoded protein: CASMGGSGSNQPQHF. Based on the CDR3 plus reference TRBV19 and TRBJ1-5, the full variable domain is DGGITQSPKYLFRKEGQNVTLSCEQNLNHDAMYWYRQDPGQGLRLIYYSQIVNDFQKGDIAEGYSVSREKKESFPLTVTSAQKNPTAFYLCASMGGSGSNQPQHFGDGTRLSIL.

This clone was observed a few times. The rearrangement joins TRBV19 to TRBJ1-6; D gene uncertain. This CDR3 region has 14 residues. V gave up 3 bases and J gave up 9 bases, with 12 bases separating them. Germline V gene data show CDR1 as LNHDA and CDR2 as SQIVND (reference sequence). As DNA, the CDR3 is TGTGCCAGTAGTATCATGGTTTTGGCTTCACCCCTCCACTTT. Protein sequence: CASSIMVLASPLHF.

Worth noting for this clone: Different DNA sequences within this sample yield the same CDR3. The rearrangement links TRBV5-6 to TRBJ2-7; 7 positions agree with TRBD2. The CDR3 contains 14 residues. CDR1 SGHDT and CDR2 YYEEEE come from the germline V gene. Trimming removed 0 bases from V and 3 bases from J; junction bases left unmatched: 3. CDR3 coding DNA: TGTGCCAGCAGCTTGGGCGGGGGTAGCTACGAGCAGTACTTC. Its translation: CASSLGGGSYEQYF.

The chain has TRBV12-2 and TRBJ1-5; the D call of TRBD1 is as the table states it, not checked on the DNA. TRBV12-2 is assigned pseudogene status. The CDR3 spans 14 residues. Here the CDR3 reads CASRRTPLNQPQHF. The DNA for the CDR3 is TGTGCAAGTCGTAGGACACCCCTCAATCAGCCCCAGCATTTT.

The V gene is TRBV5-5, the J gene TRBJ1-2; D perhaps matches TRBD1 (5 bases). This CDR3 contains 16 residues. CDR1 is SGHKS and CDR2 is YYEKEE in the germline V gene (reference sequence). V gave up 2 bases and J gave up 2 bases, with 16 bases separating them. CDR3 in DNA: TGTGCCAGCAGCTTACCCAGAACGACAGCCAACTATGGCTACACCTTC. Protein product: CASSLPRTTANYGYTF.

The sample holds a few counts of this clone. The chain couples TRBV4-2 to TRBJ2-7, with D maybe TRBD1 (5 bases). V lost 3 bases, J lost 0 bases, and 12 bases lay in between. This CDR3 is built from 15 residues. The germline CDR1 and CDR2 sequences are LGHNA and YNFKEQ. Written as DNA, the CDR3 is TGTGCCAGCAGCCAGGCCGACAGTTTCTCCTACGAGCAGTACTTC. Translated: CASSQADSFSYEQYF.

This clone was seen only once. The CDR3 reads CASNNRARYRGYTF. Here the CDR3 DNA reads TGTGCCAGCAATAACAGGGCAAGATATCGTGGCTACACCTTC. The rearrangement links TRBV2 to TRBJ1-2; D is perhaps TRBD1 (6 bases). V was trimmed by 7 bases and J by 7 bases, leaving 19 bases between them. This CDR3 region has 14 residues. Germline V gene data show CDR1 as SNHLY and CDR2 as FYNNEI.

V and J are TRBV11-2 and TRBJ2-7, with 10 bases fitting TRBD1. This CDR3 is built from 14 residues. Germline V gene lookup returns CDR1 SGHAT and CDR2 FQNNGV. Unmatched junction bases numbered 3, after V lost 2 bases and J lost 5 bases. The CDR3 sequence: CASSLQTGGHEQYF. The CDR3 nucleotides are TGTGCCAGCAGCTTACAGACAGGGGGCCACGAGCAGTACTTC.

This chain uses TRBV7-2 with TRBJ1-1; D is possibly TRBD1 (6 bases). The CDR3 has 14 residues. Trimming took off 3 bases at V and 0 bases at J, with 8 bases between the two ends. Germline CDR1 is SGHTA and CDR2 is FQGNSA. This CDR3 reads CASSFTGLNTEAFF. In nucleotides, the CDR3 is TGTGCCAGCAGCTTCACAGGGTTGAACACTGAAGCTTTCTTT. Together with reference TRBV7-2 and TRBJ1-1, the CDR3 gives the full variable domain: GAGVSQSPSNKVTEKGKDVELRCDPISGHTALYWYRQSLGQGLEFLIYFQGNSAPDKSGLPSDRFSAERTGGSVSTLTIQRTQQEDSAVYLCASSFTGLNTEAFFGQGTRLTVV.

This clone was seen a single time. This chain uses TRBV19 with TRBJ2-3, with D possibly TRBD1 on 5 matching bases. Trimming left V 6 bases short and J 4 bases short, with 17 bases between. The CDR3 spans 15 residues. The germline V gene has CDR1 LNHDA and CDR2 SQIVND (reference sequence). The CDR3 spells CASSRKGYGADTQYF. CDR3 sequence (DNA): TGTGCCAGTAGCAGAAAGGGGTACGGAGCAGATACGCAGTATTTT.

The gene calls are TRBV18 and TRBJ2-7; the D is unclear. The germline CDR1 and CDR2 sequences are KGHSH and LQKENI. Trimming cost V 3 bases and J 6 bases, with 12 bases left between them. CDR3 length: 13 residues. DNA of the CDR3: TGTGCCAGCTCACCCACAGAATCTCTCGAGCAGTACTTC. Translation: CASSPTESLEQYF.

A few counts support this clone. This CDR3 reads CASSLDITVNYGYTF. The CDR3 nucleotides are TGTGCCAGCAGCTTAGACATTACAGTAAACTATGGCTACACCTTC. This rearrangement joins TRBV7-2 to TRBJ1-2; D unclear. With 1 base removed from V and 2 bases from J, the gap between germline ends came to 11 bases. The CDR3 sequence is 15 residues long. CDR1 is SGHTA and CDR2 is FQGNSA in the germline V gene.